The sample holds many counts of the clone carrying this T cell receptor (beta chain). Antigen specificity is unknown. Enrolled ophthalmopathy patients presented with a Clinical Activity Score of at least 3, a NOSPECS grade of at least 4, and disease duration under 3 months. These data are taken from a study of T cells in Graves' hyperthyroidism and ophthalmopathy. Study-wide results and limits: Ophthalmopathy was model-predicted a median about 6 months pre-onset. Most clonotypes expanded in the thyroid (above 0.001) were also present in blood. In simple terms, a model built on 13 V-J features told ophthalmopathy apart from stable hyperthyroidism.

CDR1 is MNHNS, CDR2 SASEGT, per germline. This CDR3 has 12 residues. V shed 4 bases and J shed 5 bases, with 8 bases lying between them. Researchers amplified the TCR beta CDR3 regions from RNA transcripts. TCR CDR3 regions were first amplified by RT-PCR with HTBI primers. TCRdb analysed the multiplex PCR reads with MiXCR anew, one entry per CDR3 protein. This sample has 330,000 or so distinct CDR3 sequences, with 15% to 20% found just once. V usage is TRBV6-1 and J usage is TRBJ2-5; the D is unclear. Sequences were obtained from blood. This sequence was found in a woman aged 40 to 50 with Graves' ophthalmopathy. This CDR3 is CASSAVGETQYF. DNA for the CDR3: TGTGCCAGCAGTGCAGTAGGGGAGACCCAGTACTTC.